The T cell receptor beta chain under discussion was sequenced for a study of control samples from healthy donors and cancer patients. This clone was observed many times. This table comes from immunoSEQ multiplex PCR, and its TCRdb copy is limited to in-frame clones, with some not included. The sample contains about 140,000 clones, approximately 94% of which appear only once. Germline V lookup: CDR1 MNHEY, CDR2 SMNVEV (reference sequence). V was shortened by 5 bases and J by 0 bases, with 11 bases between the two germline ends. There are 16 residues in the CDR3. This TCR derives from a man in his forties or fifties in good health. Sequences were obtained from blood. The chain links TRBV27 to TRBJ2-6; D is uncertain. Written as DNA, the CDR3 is TGTGCCAGCAGTGACCGGGCCAACTCTGGGGCCAACGTCCTGACTTTC. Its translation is CASSDRANSGANVLTF.